The 12 T cell receptor beta chains listed next were all sequenced from one sample in a study of Ad26.COV2.S vaccination and SARS-CoV-2 variants. Treatment here: 15 to 20 received Ad26.COV2.S at low or high dose, single or two shots; 5 received placebo; per-sample allocation not given. Sampling was done on day 63 after the first vaccine or placebo injection. The method was immunoSEQ multiplex PCR; TCRdb's version includes in-frame clones alone and lacks a portion of them. Here the sample spans 400,000 or so clones, about 88% being singletons. This sample comprised peripheral blood, obtained in a trial of Ad26.COV2.S vaccine versus placebo. The origin of the receptors is a person between 18 and 65 years old who received the Ad26.COV2.S COVID-19 vaccine or a placebo.

The chain is built from TRBV3-1 (or the pseudogene TRBV3-2) and TRBJ2-7; 7 nucleotides line up with TRBD1. The junction had 7 bases not matched to a gene; V was cut back by 0 bases and J by 2 bases. Germline V lookup: CDR1 LGHDT, CDR2 YNNKEL (reference sequence). The CDR3 length is 16 residues. CDR3 DNA: TGTGCCAGCAGCCAAGAATATAGGGGGCTCACCTACGAGCAGTACTTC. Its protein product is CASSQEYRGLTYEQYF.

This sequence joins TRBV6-2 or TRBV6-3 and TRBJ2-7, with 8 bases that match TRBD1. The CDR3 is made up of 16 amino acids. The V segment lost 0 bases and the J segment 6 bases; nucleotides outside the gene matches: 10. Germline values: CDR1 MNHEY, CDR2 SVGEGT. DNA of the CDR3: TGTGCCAGCAGTTACTCGTTACGGAGGACAGGGATCGAGCAGTACTTC. The encoded protein is CASSYSLRRTGIEQYF.

The rearrangement uses TRBV3-1 (or the pseudogene TRBV3-2) and TRBJ1-4; D unresolved. The CDR3 loop spans 17 amino acids. The germline CDR1 and CDR2 sequences are LGHDT and YNNKEL (reference sequence). V lost 0 bases and J 0 bases, leaving 11 bases between the germline ends. CDR3 amino acids: CASSQELGGATNEKLFF. The CDR3 DNA is TGTGCCAGCAGCCAAGAGTTAGGAGGTGCAACTAATGAAAAACTGTTTTTT.

This clone occurred a few times. V is TRBV15 and J is TRBJ1-6; D gene ambiguous. Germline lookup yields CDR1 LNHNV and CDR2 YYDKDF (reference sequence). This CDR3 region has 18 residues. V was shortened by 3 bases and J by 0 bases, with 15 bases between the two germline ends. CDR3 DNA: TGTGCCACCAGCAGTGAAGGCCGAGGGTACTCCTATAATTCACCCCTCCACTTT. This gives the protein CATSSEGRGYSYNSPLHF.

A single count supports this clone. The rearrangement links TRBV6-5 to TRBJ1-3; D unclear. The CDR3 spans 12 residues. Per the germline V gene, CDR1 is MNHEY and CDR2 is SVGAGI. Trimming pared 8 bases from V and 2 bases from J, leaving 7 bases between. CDR3 amino acids: CASGPTGNTIYF. CDR3 DNA: TGTGCCAGCGGCCCTACTGGAAACACCATATATTTT.

This clone appeared a single time. V and J are TRBV12-5 and TRBJ1-1, with unresolved D. Germline CDR1 LGHNT, CDR2 FRNRAP. The CDR3 is 14 amino acids. V lost 1 base and J lost 0, with 6 bases in between. The CDR3, as DNA: TGTGCTAGTGGTTTGGGGAACATGAACACTGAAGCTTTCTTT. Translation gives CASGLGNMNTEAFF. The variable domain in full, with the rest retrieved from reference TRBV12-5 and TRBJ1-1, is DARVTQTPRHKVTEMGQEVTMRCQPILGHNTVFWYRQTMMQGLELLAYFRNRAPLDDSGMPKDRFSAEMPDATLATLKIQPSEPRDSAVYFCASGLGNMNTEAFFGQGTRLTVV.

The V and J genes are TRBV19 and TRBJ2-1; a weak D match, TRBD2 (6 bases). The CDR3 loop spans 15 amino acids. The V end was cut by 3 bases, the J end by 5 bases, with 14 bases between. Germline V gives CDR1 LNHDA, CDR2 SQIVND (reference sequence). CDR3 nucleotides: TGTGCCAGTAGTATCGGACTAAATAGCGACAATGAGCAGTTCTTC. Protein product: CASSIGLNSDNEQFF.

This chain uses TRBV6-6 with TRBJ1-5, with D possibly being TRBD1 (5 bases). V shed 6 bases and J shed 0 bases, with 12 bases lying between them. Germline lookup yields CDR1 MNHNY and CDR2 SVGAGI (reference sequence). The CDR3 extends over 15 amino acids. For the CDR3, the DNA is TGTGCCAGCAGCGCCCCGGGGGATAGCAATCAGCCCCAGCATTTT. It translates to CASSAPGDSNQPQHF.

The V call is TRBV12-3 or TRBV12-4, the J call TRBJ2-5; D gene uncertain. V lost 1 base to trimming and J lost 3 bases, with 6 bases between them. The CDR3 contains 13 residues. This CDR3 reads CASSLEDEETQYF. For the CDR3, the DNA is TGTGCCAGCAGTTTAGAGGACGAAGAGACCCAGTACTTC.

Written as DNA, the CDR3 is TGTGCCAGCAGCCAAGAAAGGGCTGGGGCCAACGTCCTGACTTTC. Its translation is CASSQERAGANVLTF. The V gene is TRBV3-1 (or the pseudogene TRBV3-2), the J gene TRBJ2-6; D ambiguous. The V end lost 0 bases, the J end lost 2 bases, and 5 bases lay between the germline ends. This CDR3 region has 15 residues. The V gene's germline CDR1 is LGHDT and CDR2 YNNKEL (reference sequence).

In DNA form, the CDR3 reads TGTGCCAGCAGTGCAGGGGGAGGGACAGCCCGGAATGAGCAGTTCTTC. It codes for CASSAGGGTARNEQFF. The chain combines TRBV25-1 with TRBJ2-1; D is tentatively TRBD1 or TRBD2 (7 bases each). The V and J ends lost 4 bases and 7 bases respectively, with 20 bases between them. This CDR3 has 16 residues. Germline V gene sequence: CDR1 MGHDK, CDR2 SYGVNS.

The V call is TRBV7-8, the J call TRBJ2-5, with a possible D match to TRBD1 (6 bases). The germline V gene has CDR1 SGHVS and CDR2 FQNEAQ. The V and J ends lost 1 base and 0 bases respectively, with 6 bases between them. The CDR3 totals 14 residues. CDR3 residues: CASSLGQDQETQYF. The CDR3 nucleotides read TGTGCCAGCAGCTTAGGACAGGACCAAGAGACCCAGTACTTC.